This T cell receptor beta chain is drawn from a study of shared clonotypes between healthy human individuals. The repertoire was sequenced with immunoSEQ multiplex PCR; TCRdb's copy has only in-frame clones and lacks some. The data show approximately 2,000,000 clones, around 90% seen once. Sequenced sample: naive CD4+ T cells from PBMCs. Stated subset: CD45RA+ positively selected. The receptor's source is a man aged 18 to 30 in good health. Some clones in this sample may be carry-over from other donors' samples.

CDR3 in amino acids: CASSFSGGIGRELFF. As DNA, the CDR3 is TGTGCCAGCAGTTTCTCGGGCGGAATAGGAAGGGAGCTGTTTTTT. This sequence joins TRBV28 and TRBJ2-2; D is uncertain. CDR1 MDHEN and CDR2 SYDVKM come from the germline V gene. The CDR3 loop spans 15 amino acids. V was trimmed by 3 bases and J by 9 bases, leaving 17 bases between them.